One and the same sample provided the 20 T cell receptor beta chains below, sequenced in a study of blood T cell repertoires in COVID-19. Generated by immunoSEQ multiplex PCR, the TCRdb table keeps only in-frame clones and is missing some. The sample yields around 480,000 clones, about 90% seen once. The sample consisted of PBMCs or T cells enriched from blood (not recorded which). The source of these receptors is a woman between 18 and 29 years old who had recovered from COVID-19.

Comment on this clone: Germline and junction disagree at one end, which may indicate a read error. This chain links TRBV3-1 (or the pseudogene TRBV3-2) with TRBJ2-3; D is perhaps TRBD2 (5 bases). Germline assignment: CDR1 LGHDT and CDR2 YNNKEL (reference sequence). The CDR3 runs to 12 residues. CDR3 in amino acids: CASSQASGLVLF. The DNA of the CDR3 is TGTGCCAGCAGCCAAGCCTCGGGGTTGGTCCTTTTT.

The chain recombines TRBV5-1 with TRBJ2-1, with 13 nucleotides matching TRBD2. CDR3 size: 18 residues. CDR1 is SGHRS and CDR2 is YFSETQ in the germline V gene. The trim removed 3 bases at V and 2 bases at J, leaving 8 bases unmatched. Written as DNA, the CDR3 is TGCGCCAGCAGCTGGGGGAGGACTAGCGGGGGACCCTACAATGAGCAGTTCTTC. As protein: CASSWGRTSGGPYNEQFF.

This rearrangement joins TRBV7-9 to TRBJ1-1; D may be TRBD1 (6 bases). The V gene lost 10 bases and the J gene lost 1 base, with 13 bases spanning the gap. The CDR3 contains 13 residues. Per the germline V gene, CDR1 is SEHNR and CDR2 is FQNEAQ (reference sequence). DNA for the CDR3: TGTGCCACCATGACAGGCTCGAACACTGAAGCTTTCTTT. Translating gives CATMTGSNTEAFF.

The gene calls are TRBV27 and TRBJ1-5; 8 positions agree with TRBD1. V lost 6 bases and J lost 3; bases outside the gene matches: 7. Germline V CDR1 and CDR2: MNHEY, SMNVEV (reference sequence). CDR3 length equals 15 residues. CDR3 bases: TGTGCCAGCAGCGCCGACAGGGGCTACAATCAGCCCCAGCATTTT. It encodes CASSADRGYNQPQHF.

The chain carries TRBV5-1 and TRBJ2-5; TRBD2 agrees at 12 bases. Germline CDR1 SGHRS, CDR2 YFSETQ. V lost 9 bases and J lost 0; bases outside the gene matches: 3. This CDR3 is 14 amino acids long. Written as DNA, the CDR3 is TGCGCCACCAGGACTAGCGGGGACCAAGAGACCCAGTACTTC. Protein sequence: CATRTSGDQETQYF.

The gene calls are TRBV6-5 and TRBJ2-7, with D possibly being TRBD1 (6 bases). Trimming took 5 bases from V and 0 from J, leaving 11 bases between them. CDR1 and CDR2 (germline): MNHEY, SVGAGI. The length of the CDR3 is 14 residues. This chain's CDR3 is CASSMSTGSYEQYF. The CDR3 region has the DNA TGTGCCAGCAGTATGTCGACAGGCTCCTACGAGCAGTACTTC.

This clone was seen a single time. CDR3 nucleotide sequence: TGCGCCAGCTCCCCGGAGAATAGCAATCAGCCCCAGCATTTT. Translated, it gives CASSPENSNQPQHF. The V gene is TRBV10-2, the J gene TRBJ1-5, with no clear D. V was trimmed by 8 bases and J by 0 bases, leaving 11 bases between them. This CDR3 is built from 14 residues. Germline CDR1 WSHSY, CDR2 SAAADI.

V and J are TRBV25-1 and TRBJ1-3, with D possibly matching TRBD1 (5 bases). CDR1 is MGHDK and CDR2 is SYGVNS in the germline V gene. The ends were cut back, 3 bases at V and 4 bases at J, with 13 bases in the middle. The CDR3 length is 15 residues. In DNA form, the CDR3 reads TGTGCCAGCAGTGATCCGACAGATGTCGGAAACACCATATATTTT. Protein product: CASSDPTDVGNTIYF.

The chain links TRBV5-1 to TRBJ2-7; a possible D gene is TRBD1 (5 bases). Trimming cost V 7 bases and J 4 bases, with 15 bases left between them. The CDR3 runs 13 residues. CDR1 and CDR2 (germline): SGHRS, YFSETQ. The CDR3 reads CASGQLGVYEQYF. CDR3 sequence (DNA): TGCGCCAGCGGACAATTAGGGGTATACGAGCAGTACTTC. The whole variable domain, filled in from reference TRBV5-1 and TRBJ2-7, reads KAGVTQTPRYLIKTRGQQVTLSCSPISGHRSVSWYQQTPGQGLQFLFEYFSETQRNKGNFPGRFSGRQFSNSRSEMNVSTLELGDSALYLCASGQLGVYEQYFGPGTRLTVT.

The rearrangement joins TRBV19 to TRBJ1-5; TRBD1 is a possible D gene (6 bases). Germline CDR1 LNHDA, CDR2 SQIVND (reference sequence). The V gene lost 1 base and the J gene lost 5 bases, with 15 bases spanning the gap. CDR3 length: 16 amino acids. The DNA for the CDR3 is TGTGCCAGTAGTATAGGAGGGGGGGAGGGCGATCAGCCCCAGCATTTT. The encoded protein is CASSIGGGEGDQPQHF.

The chain uses TRBV2 and TRBJ1-5; TRBD1 agrees at 7 bases. V trimming: 5 bases; J trimming: 7 bases; junction bases outside the gene matches: 5. CDR3 length equals 13 residues. The germline V gene encodes CDR1 SNHLY and CDR2 FYNNEI. This CDR3 is CASSRQGGQPQHF. CDR3 bases: TGTGCCAGCAGTAGACAGGGTGGGCAGCCCCAGCATTTT. The full variable domain, its missing parts supplied by reference TRBV2 and TRBJ1-5, is EPEVTQTPSHQVTQMGQEVILRCVPISNHLYFYWYRQILGQKVEFLVSFYNNEISEKSEIFDDQFSVERPDGSNFTLKIRSTKLEDSAMYFCASSRQGGQPQHFGDGTRLSIL.

The chain is built from TRBV13 and TRBJ1-6, with TRBD1 identical over 7 bases. The germline V gene encodes CDR1 PRHDT and CDR2 FYEKMQ (reference sequence). CDR3 size: 13 residues. After removal of 5 bases from V and 7 bases from J, the junction contained 2 bases not matched to a gene. CDR3 DNA: TGTGCCAGCAGCCGGGACAGAAATTCACCCCTCCACTTT. This translates into CASSRDRNSPLHF.

J is TRBJ1-1 and V is TRBV7-9; TRBD1 aligns across 7 bases. From germline, CDR1 is SEHNR and CDR2 FQNEAQ (reference sequence). CDR3 length: 15 residues. V was pared by 8 bases and J by 5 bases, with 14 bases of the junction left unmatched. The CDR3 bases are TGTGCCAGCTCCTTAGGGCCCGCAGGGGGTACTGAAGCTTTCTTT. Translation gives CASSLGPAGGTEAFF. Based on the CDR3 plus reference TRBV7-9 and TRBJ1-1, the full variable domain is DTGVSQNPRHKITKRGQNVTFRCDPISEHNRLYWYRQTLGQGPEFLTYFQNEAQLEKSRLLSDRFSAERPKGSFSTLEIQRTEQGDSAMYLCASSLGPAGGTEAFFGQGTRLTVV.

J is TRBJ1-2 and V is TRBV28, with 9 bases identical to TRBD1. The junction had 4 bases not matched to a gene; V was cut back by 3 bases and J by 8 bases. The V gene's germline CDR1 is MDHEN and CDR2 SYDVKM. The length of the CDR3 is 13 residues. CDR3 coding DNA: TGTGCCAGCAGTTTCCGGGACAGGGTCGGCTACACCTTC. It translates to CASSFRDRVGYTF.

The gene calls are TRBV28 and TRBJ1-2; D possibly corresponds to TRBD1 (5 bases). The germline V gene has CDR1 MDHEN and CDR2 SYDVKM. The CDR3 is made up of 13 amino acids. Between the trimmed V and J ends, which lost 8 bases and 5 bases, there was a span of 15 bases. CDR3 protein: CASERGGVYGYTF. The CDR3 DNA reads TGTGCCAGCGAACGGGGCGGGGTTTATGGCTACACCTTC.

The V call is TRBV5-6, the J call TRBJ1-2, with a possible D match to TRBD1 (5 bases). The CDR3 runs to 13 residues. Germline V gene lookup returns CDR1 SGHDT and CDR2 YYEEEE. The ends were cut back, 3 bases at V and 8 bases at J, with 14 bases in the middle. The CDR3 loop is CASSSGTVEGYTF. The CDR3 bases are TGTGCCAGCAGCTCCGGGACTGTCGAGGGCTACACCTTC.

In nucleotides, the CDR3 is TGTGCCAGCAGTCCGTGGACAGGGGAGGGCACTGAAGCTTTCTTT. Its translation: CASSPWTGEGTEAFF. This chain joins TRBV6-5 and TRBJ1-1; 9 bases align to TRBD1. The germline V gene encodes CDR1 MNHEY and CDR2 SVGAGI. The CDR3 is 15 residues long. The V and J ends lost 5 bases and 4 bases, in that order; junction bases with no gene match: 8.

In this sample, this clone turned up once. The rearrangement joins TRBV27 to TRBJ2-7, with D possibly matching TRBD1 (6 bases). V was cut by 0 bases and J by 0 bases, with 12 bases left in between. Per the germline V gene, CDR1 is MNHEY and CDR2 is SMNVEV (reference sequence). This CDR3 has 16 amino acids. DNA for the CDR3: TGTGCCAGCAGTTTATCCGGGACACCCGTCTCCTACGAGCAGTACTTC. Translation gives CASSLSGTPVSYEQYF.

V usage is TRBV9 and J usage is TRBJ1-1, with TRBD1 identical over 8 bases. The CDR3 extends over 15 amino acids. Trimming cost V 0 bases and J 5 bases; bases outside gene matches: 6. CDR1 SGDLS and CDR2 YYNGEE come from the germline V gene. CDR3 protein: CASSVASTGDTEAFF. In DNA form, the CDR3 reads TGTGCCAGCAGCGTAGCTTCGACAGGGGATACTGAAGCTTTCTTT.

The chain uses TRBV18 and TRBJ1-1; perhaps TRBD1 as D (6 bases). The germline V gene has CDR1 KGHSH and CDR2 LQKENI. The CDR3 is 15 amino acids. V dropped 2 bases and J dropped 1 base, with 11 bases sitting between them. DNA of the CDR3: TGTGCCAGCTCACCAGGACAGATCGCGAACACTGAAGCTTTCTTT. It translates to CASSPGQIANTEAFF.